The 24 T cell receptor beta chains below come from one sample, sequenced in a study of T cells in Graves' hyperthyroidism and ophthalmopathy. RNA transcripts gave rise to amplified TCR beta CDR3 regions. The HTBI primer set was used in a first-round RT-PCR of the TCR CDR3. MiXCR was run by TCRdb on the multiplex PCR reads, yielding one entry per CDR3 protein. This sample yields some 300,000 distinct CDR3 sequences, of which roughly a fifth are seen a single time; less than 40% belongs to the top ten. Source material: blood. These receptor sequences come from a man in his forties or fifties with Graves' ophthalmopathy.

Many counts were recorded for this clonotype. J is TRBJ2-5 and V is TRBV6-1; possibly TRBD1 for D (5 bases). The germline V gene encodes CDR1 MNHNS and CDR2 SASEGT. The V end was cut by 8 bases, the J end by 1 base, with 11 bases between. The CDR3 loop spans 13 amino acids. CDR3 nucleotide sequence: TGTGCCAGCTTTGCAGGGATCCAAGAGACCCAGTACTTC. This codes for CASFAGIQETQYF.

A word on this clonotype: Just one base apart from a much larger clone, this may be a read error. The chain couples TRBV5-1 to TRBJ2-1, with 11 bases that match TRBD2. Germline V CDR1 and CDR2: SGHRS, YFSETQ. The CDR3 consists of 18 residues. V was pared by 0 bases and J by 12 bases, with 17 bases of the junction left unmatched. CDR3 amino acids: CASSLGLAGGARYYGQFF. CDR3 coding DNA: TGCGCCAGCAGCTTGGGGCTAGCGGGAGGAGCGCGCTACTATGGGCAGTTCTTC.

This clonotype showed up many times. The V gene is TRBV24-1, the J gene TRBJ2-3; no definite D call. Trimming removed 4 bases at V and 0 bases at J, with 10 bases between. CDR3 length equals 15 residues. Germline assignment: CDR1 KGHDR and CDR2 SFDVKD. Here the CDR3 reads CATSEGRFSTDTQYF. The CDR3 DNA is TGTGCCACCAGTGAAGGACGGTTCAGCACAGATACGCAGTATTTT.

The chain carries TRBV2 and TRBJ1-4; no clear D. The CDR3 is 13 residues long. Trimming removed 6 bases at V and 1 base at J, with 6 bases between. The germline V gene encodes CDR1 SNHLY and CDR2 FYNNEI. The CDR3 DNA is TGTGCCAGCAGGGGCGTAACTAATGAAAAACTGTTTTTT. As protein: CASRGVTNEKLFF.

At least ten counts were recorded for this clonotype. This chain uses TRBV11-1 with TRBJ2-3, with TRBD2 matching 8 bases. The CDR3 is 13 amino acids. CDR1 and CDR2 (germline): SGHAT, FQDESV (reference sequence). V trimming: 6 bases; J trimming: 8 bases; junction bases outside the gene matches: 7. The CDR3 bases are TGTGCCAGCAGACGCCTAGCGGGCCCTACGCAGTATTTT. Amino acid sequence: CASRRLAGPTQYF.

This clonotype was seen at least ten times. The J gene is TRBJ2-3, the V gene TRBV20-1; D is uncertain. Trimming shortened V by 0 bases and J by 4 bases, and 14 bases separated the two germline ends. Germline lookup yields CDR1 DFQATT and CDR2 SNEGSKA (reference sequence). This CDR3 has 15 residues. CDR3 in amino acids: CSAREAARIADTQYF. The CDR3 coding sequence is TGCAGTGCTAGAGAAGCCGCAAGGATAGCAGATACGCAGTATTTT.

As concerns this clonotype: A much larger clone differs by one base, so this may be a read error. In DNA, the CDR3 is TGTGCCATCAGTTCCGAGACAGCTTTAAATTCACCCCTCCACTTT. Amino acids: CAISSETALNSPLHF. The chain joins TRBV10-3 to TRBJ1-6; perhaps TRBD1 as D (5 bases). Per the germline V gene, CDR1 is ENHRY and CDR2 is SYGVKD. Trimming shortened V by 5 bases and J by 7 bases, and 15 bases separated the two germline ends. The CDR3 sequence is 15 residues long.

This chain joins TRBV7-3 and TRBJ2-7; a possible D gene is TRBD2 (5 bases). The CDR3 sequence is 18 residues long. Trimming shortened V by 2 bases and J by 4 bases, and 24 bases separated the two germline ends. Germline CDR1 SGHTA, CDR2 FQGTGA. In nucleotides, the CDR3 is TGTGCCAGCAGCTTAGGGTCGGGGTCCCCGTCTAGGGCTTACGAGCAGTACTTC. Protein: CASSLGSGSPSRAYEQYF.

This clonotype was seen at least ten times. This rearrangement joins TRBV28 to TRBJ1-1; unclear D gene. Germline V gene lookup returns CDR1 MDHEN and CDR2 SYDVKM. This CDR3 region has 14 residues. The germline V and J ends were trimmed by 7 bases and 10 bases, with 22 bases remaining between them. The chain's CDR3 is CASTPSLEVFGAFF. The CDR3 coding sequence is TGTGCCAGCACCCCAAGCCTAGAAGTGTTTGGAGCTTTCTTT.

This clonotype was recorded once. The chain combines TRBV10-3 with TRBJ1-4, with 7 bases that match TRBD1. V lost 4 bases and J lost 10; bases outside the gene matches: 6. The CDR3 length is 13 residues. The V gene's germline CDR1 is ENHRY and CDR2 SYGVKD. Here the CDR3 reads CAISGGTDGKLFF. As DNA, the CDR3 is TGTGCCATCAGTGGCGGGACAGACGGAAAACTGTTTTTT.

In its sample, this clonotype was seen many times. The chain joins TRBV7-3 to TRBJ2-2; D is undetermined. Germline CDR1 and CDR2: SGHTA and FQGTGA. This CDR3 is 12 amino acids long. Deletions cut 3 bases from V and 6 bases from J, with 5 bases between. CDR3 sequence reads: CASSFPPGELFF. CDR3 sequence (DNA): TGTGCCAGCAGCTTCCCCCCCGGGGAGCTGTTTTTT.

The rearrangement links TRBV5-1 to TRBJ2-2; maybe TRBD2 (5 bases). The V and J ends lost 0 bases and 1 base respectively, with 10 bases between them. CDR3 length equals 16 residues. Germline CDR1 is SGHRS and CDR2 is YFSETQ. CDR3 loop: CASSLERGRNTGELFF. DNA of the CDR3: TGCGCCAGCAGCTTGGAACGCGGGCGGAACACCGGGGAGCTGTTTTTT.

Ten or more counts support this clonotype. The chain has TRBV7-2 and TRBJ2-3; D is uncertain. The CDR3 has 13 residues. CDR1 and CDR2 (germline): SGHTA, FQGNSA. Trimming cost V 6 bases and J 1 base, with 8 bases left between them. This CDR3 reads CASREGGTDTQYF. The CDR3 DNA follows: TGTGCCAGCAGGGAAGGTGGCACAGATACGCAGTATTTT. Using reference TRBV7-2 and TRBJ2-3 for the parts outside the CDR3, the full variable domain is GAGVSQSPSNKVTEKGKDVELRCDPISGHTALYWYRQSLGQGLEFLIYFQGNSAPDKSGLPSDRFSAERTGGSVSTLTIQRTQQEDSAVYLCASREGGTDTQYFGPGTRLTVL.

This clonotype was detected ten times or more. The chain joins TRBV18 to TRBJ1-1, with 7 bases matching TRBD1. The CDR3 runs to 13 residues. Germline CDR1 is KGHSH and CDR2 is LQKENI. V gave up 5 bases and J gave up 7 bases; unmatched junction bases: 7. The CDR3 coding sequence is TGTGCCAGCTCAAGGGACAGAAATATTGAAGCTTTCTTT. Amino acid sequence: CASSRDRNIEAFF. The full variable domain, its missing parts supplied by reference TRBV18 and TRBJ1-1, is NAGVMQNPRHLVRRRGQEARLRCSPMKGHSHVYWYRQLPEEGLKFMVYLQKENIIDESGMPKERFSAEFPKEGPSILRIQQVVRGDSAAYFCASSRDRNIEAFFGQGTRLTVV.

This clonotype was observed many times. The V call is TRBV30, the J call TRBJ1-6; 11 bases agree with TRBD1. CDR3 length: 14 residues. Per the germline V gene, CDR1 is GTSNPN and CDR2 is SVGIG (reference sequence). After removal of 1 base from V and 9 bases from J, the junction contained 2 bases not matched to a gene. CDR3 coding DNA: TGTGCCTGGAGTGACGGGACAGGGGGTTCACCCCTCCACTTT. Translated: CAWSDGTGGSPLHF.

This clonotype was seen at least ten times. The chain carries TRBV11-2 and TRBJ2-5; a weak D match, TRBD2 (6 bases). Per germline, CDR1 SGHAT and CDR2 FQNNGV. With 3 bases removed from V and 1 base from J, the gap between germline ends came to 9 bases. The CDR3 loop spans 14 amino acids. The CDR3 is CASSFSGGQETQYF. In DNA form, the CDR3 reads TGTGCCAGCAGCTTTAGCGGAGGCCAAGAGACCCAGTACTTC.

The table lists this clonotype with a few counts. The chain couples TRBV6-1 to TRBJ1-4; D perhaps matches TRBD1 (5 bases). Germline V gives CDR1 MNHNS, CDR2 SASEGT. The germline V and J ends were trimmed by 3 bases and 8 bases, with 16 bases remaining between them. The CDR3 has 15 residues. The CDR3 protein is CASSEGGGGREKLFF. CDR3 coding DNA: TGTGCCAGCAGTGAGGGTGGCGGGGGGAGGGAAAAACTGTTTTTT.

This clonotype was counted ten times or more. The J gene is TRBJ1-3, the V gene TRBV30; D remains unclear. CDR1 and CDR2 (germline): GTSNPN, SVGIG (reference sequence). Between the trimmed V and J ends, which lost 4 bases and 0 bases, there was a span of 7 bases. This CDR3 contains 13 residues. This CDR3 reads CAWNTYSGNTIYF. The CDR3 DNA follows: TGTGCCTGGAATACATACTCTGGAAACACCATATATTTT.

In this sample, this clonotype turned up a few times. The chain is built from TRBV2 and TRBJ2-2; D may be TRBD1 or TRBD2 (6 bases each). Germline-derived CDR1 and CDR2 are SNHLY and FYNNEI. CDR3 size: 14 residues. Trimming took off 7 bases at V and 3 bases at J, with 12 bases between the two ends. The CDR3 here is CASMEGEDTGELFF. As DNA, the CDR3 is TGTGCCAGCATGGAGGGGGAGGACACCGGGGAGCTGTTTTTT.

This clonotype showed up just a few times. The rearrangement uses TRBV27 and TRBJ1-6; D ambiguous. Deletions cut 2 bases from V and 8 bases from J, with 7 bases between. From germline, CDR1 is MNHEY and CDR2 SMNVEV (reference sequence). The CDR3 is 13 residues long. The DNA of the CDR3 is TGTGCCAGCAGTTTAAGGGTTGATTCACCCCTCCACTTT. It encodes CASSLRVDSPLHF.

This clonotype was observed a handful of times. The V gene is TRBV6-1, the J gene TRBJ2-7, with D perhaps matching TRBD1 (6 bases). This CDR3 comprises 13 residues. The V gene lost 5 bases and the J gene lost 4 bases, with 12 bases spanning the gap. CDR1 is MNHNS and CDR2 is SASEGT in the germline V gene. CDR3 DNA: TGTGCCAGCAGTTTCCCCGGGACATACGAGCAGTACTTC. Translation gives CASSFPGTYEQYF.

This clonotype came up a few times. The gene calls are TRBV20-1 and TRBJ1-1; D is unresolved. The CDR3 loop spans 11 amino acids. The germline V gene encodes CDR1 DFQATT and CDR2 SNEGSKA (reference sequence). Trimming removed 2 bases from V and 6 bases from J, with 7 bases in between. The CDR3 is CSARSPPEAFF. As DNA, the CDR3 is TGCAGTGCTAGATCCCCCCCTGAAGCTTTCTTT.

Written as DNA, the CDR3 is TGTGCCACCAGTGCATCACTGAATGAGCAGTTCTTC. As protein: CATSASLNEQFF. The V and J genes are TRBV24-1 and TRBJ2-1; D gene ambiguous. The CDR3 consists of 12 residues. The germline gives CDR1 KGHDR, CDR2 SFDVKD. The V and J ends lost 5 bases and 7 bases respectively, with 8 bases between them.

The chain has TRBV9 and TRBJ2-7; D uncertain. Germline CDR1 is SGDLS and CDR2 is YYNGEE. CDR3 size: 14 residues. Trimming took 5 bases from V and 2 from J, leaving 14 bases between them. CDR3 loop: CASSLDQNTYEQYF. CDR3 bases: TGTGCCAGCAGTTTAGATCAGAACACCTACGAGCAGTACTTC.